The 18 T cell receptor beta chains in this list originate from one sample, sequenced in a study of radiotherapy plus CTLA-4 blockade in lung cancer. Produced via immunoSEQ multiplex PCR; TCRdb's table is partial and in-frame only. In the table there are 85,000 to 120,000 clones, 70% to 90% of which are singletons. The sample consisted of peripheral blood, taken from a patient treated with radiotherapy plus ipilimumab. The receptors shown here come from a human donor with non-small cell lung cancer that progressed on radiotherapy plus ipilimumab. Some clones in this sample may be carry-over from other donors' samples.

The rearrangement joins TRBV5-1 to TRBJ1-5; perhaps TRBD1 as D (6 bases). Trimming took off 7 bases at V and 5 bases at J, with 13 bases between the two ends. There are 13 residues in the CDR3. Germline V gene lookup returns CDR1 SGHRS and CDR2 YFSETQ. The CDR3 loop is CASRQDLDQPQHF. In nucleotides, the CDR3 is TGCGCCAGCCGACAGGACCTCGATCAGCCCCAGCATTTT.

The chain has TRBV29-1 and TRBJ2-1; 9 bases match TRBD2. In germline, CDR1 is SQVTM, CDR2 ANQGSEA. Germline trimming cut 7 bases from V and 2 bases from J; bases unmatched to any gene: 6. The CDR3 length is 14 residues. The CDR3 is CSESGGRTYNEQFF. DNA of the CDR3: TGCAGCGAGAGCGGGGGGAGGACCTACAATGAGCAGTTCTTC.

V usage is TRBV5-1 and J usage is TRBJ1-1; possibly TRBD1 for D (5 bases). The V gene lost 0 bases and the J gene lost 3 bases, with 9 bases spanning the gap. CDR1 is SGHRS and CDR2 is YFSETQ in the germline V gene. The CDR3 runs 14 residues. As DNA, the CDR3 is TGCGCCAGCAGCTTGGATTCGGGGGACACTGAAGCTTTCTTT. Its protein is CASSLDSGDTEAFF.

The chain has TRBV18 and TRBJ2-2; perhaps TRBD2 as D (5 bases). V gave up 2 bases and J gave up 7 bases, with 14 bases separating them. The CDR3 consists of 15 residues. Germline V gene sequence: CDR1 KGHSH, CDR2 LQKENI. The CDR3, as DNA: TGTGCCAGCTCACCAAGCGTAGGACTTGGCGGGGAGCTGTTTTTT. Residues: CASSPSVGLGGELFF.

The chain is built from TRBV4-3 and TRBJ2-5; possible D gene TRBD2, 6 bases. The last part of the DNA fits TRBJ2-7 better; the J call may be wrong. Germline V CDR1 and CDR2: LGHNA, YSLEER. This CDR3 spans 14 amino acids. CDR3 in DNA: TGCGCCAGCAGCCAAGACCCTAGCGTCTACGAGCAGTACTTC. Its protein is CASSQDPSVYEQYF.

CDR3 in amino acids: CASSVGQDEKLFF. The CDR3 DNA follows: TGTGCCAGCAGCGTCGGACAGGATGAAAAACTGTTTTTT. V usage is TRBV7-2 and J usage is TRBJ1-4, with 7 nucleotides matching TRBD1. V lost 5 bases to trimming and J lost 6 bases; unmatched junction nucleotides: 3. CDR1 is SGHTA and CDR2 is FQGNSA in the germline V gene. The CDR3 sequence is 13 residues long.

The gene calls are TRBV19 and TRBJ1-3; the D gene is possibly TRBD1 (6 bases). Germline V CDR1 and CDR2: LNHDA, SQIVND (reference sequence). Trimming stripped 4 bases from V and 1 base from J, with 14 bases between. This CDR3 spans 16 amino acids. CDR3 sequence reads: CASSTHRDISGNTIYF. CDR3 sequence (DNA): TGTGCCAGTAGTACACACCGGGACATTTCTGGAAACACCATATATTTT. Filled out from reference TRBV19 and TRBJ1-3, the complete variable domain reads DGGITQSPKYLFRKEGQNVTLSCEQNLNHDAMYWYRQDPGQGLRLIYYSQIVNDFQKGDIAEGYSVSREKKESFPLTVTSAQKNPTAFYLCASSTHRDISGNTIYFGEGSWLTVV.

The chain is built from TRBV6-5 and TRBJ2-1; no firm D call. This CDR3 is built from 14 residues. The V gene's germline CDR1 is MNHEY and CDR2 SVGAGI. The ends were cut back, 5 bases at V and 4 bases at J, with 12 bases in the middle. Written as DNA, the CDR3 is TGTGCCAGCAGTCTCTCAAAATTATACAATGAGCAGTTCTTC. This encodes CASSLSKLYNEQFF.

The chain uses TRBV6-6 and TRBJ2-3, with 8 bases aligning to TRBD2. V was clipped by 6 bases and J by 5 bases; unmatched bases: 13. The CDR3 loop spans 16 amino acids. Germline V gives CDR1 MNHNY, CDR2 SVGAGI (reference sequence). The CDR3 spells CASSALGGGGIDTQYF. CDR3 DNA sequence: TGTGCCAGCAGCGCCCTGGGGGGCGGGGGGATAGATACGCAGTATTTT.

This chain connects TRBV6-5 to TRBJ1-1, with a possible D match to TRBD1 (5 bases). CDR3 length: 14 amino acids. CDR1 is MNHEY and CDR2 is SVGAGI in the germline V gene. Trimming cost V 0 bases and J 6 bases, with 11 bases left between them. This chain's CDR3 is CASSYSPGGAEAFF. DNA of the CDR3: TGTGCCAGCAGTTACTCGCCTGGGGGAGCTGAAGCTTTCTTT.

The J gene is TRBJ2-2, the V gene TRBV7-6, with a tentative D call TRBD1 (5 bases). This CDR3 spans 16 amino acids. V was clipped by 1 base and J by 5 bases, with 14 bases between them. Germline V lookup: CDR1 SGHVS, CDR2 FNYEAQ. DNA of the CDR3: TGTGCCAGCAGCTTAGGGGGCAGCAGATATACCGGGGAGCTGTTTTTT. It encodes CASSLGGSRYTGELFF.

V is TRBV5-1 and J is TRBJ2-7, with a tentative D call TRBD1 (5 bases). The germline CDR1 and CDR2 sequences are SGHRS and YFSETQ. Between the trimmed V and J ends, which lost 2 bases and 3 bases, there was a span of 15 bases. This CDR3 contains 15 residues. CDR3 coding DNA: TGCGCCAGCAGCTTATCGGTCCCAGGGCTCTACGAGCAGTACTTC. This sequence encodes CASSLSVPGLYEQYF.

The V gene is TRBV7-9, the J gene TRBJ2-3; D perhaps matches TRBD1 (6 bases). CDR1 SEHNR and CDR2 FQNEAQ come from the germline V gene (reference sequence). The CDR3 has 15 amino acids. Trimming removed 1 base at V and 2 bases at J, with 10 bases between. In DNA form, the CDR3 reads TGTGCCAGCAGCTTAGATGGGGGCTACACAGATACGCAGTATTTT. Residues: CASSLDGGYTDTQYF.

This clone was seen a handful of times. The chain employs TRBV14 and TRBJ2-7; the D gene is possibly TRBD2 (6 bases). CDR3 size: 13 residues. Germline loops: CDR1 SGHDN, CDR2 FVKESK. V lost 3 bases to trimming and J lost 5 bases, with 11 bases between them. The CDR3 DNA reads as TGTGCCAGCAGCCAGAGACTAGGGAACGAGCAGTACTTC. As protein: CASSQRLGNEQYF.

The chain carries TRBV5-1 and TRBJ2-7; 11 positions match TRBD1. V trimming: 3 bases; J trimming: 2 bases; junction bases outside the gene matches: 4. CDR1 is SGHRS and CDR2 is YFSETQ in the germline V gene. The CDR3 loop spans 15 amino acids. CDR3 region: CASSWGQGVTYEQYF. CDR3 DNA sequence: TGCGCCAGCAGCTGGGGACAGGGGGTTACCTACGAGCAGTACTTC.

A single count supports this clone. The chain has TRBV5-4 and TRBJ2-5; D perhaps matches TRBD2 (5 bases). The germline V and J ends were trimmed by 4 bases and 1 base, with 11 bases remaining between them. CDR3 size: 14 residues. Germline-derived CDR1 and CDR2 are SGHNT and YYREEE (reference sequence). The CDR3 protein is CASSRTEAQETQYF. The CDR3, as DNA: TGTGCCAGCAGCCGGACGGAGGCCCAAGAGACCCAGTACTTC.

This clone was counted once. The chain carries TRBV28 and TRBJ1-3; the D gene is possibly TRBD1 (5 bases). The germline V gene has CDR1 MDHEN and CDR2 SYDVKM. This CDR3 contains 15 residues. V lost 3 bases and J 0 bases, leaving 9 bases between the germline ends. DNA for the CDR3: TGTGCCAGCAGTTTTCAGGGCCGCTCTGGAAACACCATATATTTT. Encoded protein: CASSFQGRSGNTIYF.

This sequence joins TRBV19 and TRBJ2-2; D not resolved. CDR3 length: 11 amino acids. The V and J ends lost 7 bases and 7 bases respectively, with 7 bases between them. Germline V gene data show CDR1 as LNHDA and CDR2 as SQIVND (reference sequence). This chain's CDR3 is CASNGFGELFF. The DNA for the CDR3 is TGTGCCAGTAACGGGTTCGGGGAGCTGTTTTTT.